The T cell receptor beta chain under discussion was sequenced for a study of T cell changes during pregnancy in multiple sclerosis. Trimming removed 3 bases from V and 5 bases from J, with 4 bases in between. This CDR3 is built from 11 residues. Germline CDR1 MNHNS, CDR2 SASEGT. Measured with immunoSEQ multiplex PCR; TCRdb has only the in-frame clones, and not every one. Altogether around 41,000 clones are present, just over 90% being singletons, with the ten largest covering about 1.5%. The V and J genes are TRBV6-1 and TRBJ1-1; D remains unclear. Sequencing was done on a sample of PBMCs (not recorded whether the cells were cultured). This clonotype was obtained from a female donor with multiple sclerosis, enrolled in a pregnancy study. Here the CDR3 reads CASSEWTEAFF. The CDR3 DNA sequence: TGTGCCAGCAGTGAGTGGACTGAAGCTTTCTTT.